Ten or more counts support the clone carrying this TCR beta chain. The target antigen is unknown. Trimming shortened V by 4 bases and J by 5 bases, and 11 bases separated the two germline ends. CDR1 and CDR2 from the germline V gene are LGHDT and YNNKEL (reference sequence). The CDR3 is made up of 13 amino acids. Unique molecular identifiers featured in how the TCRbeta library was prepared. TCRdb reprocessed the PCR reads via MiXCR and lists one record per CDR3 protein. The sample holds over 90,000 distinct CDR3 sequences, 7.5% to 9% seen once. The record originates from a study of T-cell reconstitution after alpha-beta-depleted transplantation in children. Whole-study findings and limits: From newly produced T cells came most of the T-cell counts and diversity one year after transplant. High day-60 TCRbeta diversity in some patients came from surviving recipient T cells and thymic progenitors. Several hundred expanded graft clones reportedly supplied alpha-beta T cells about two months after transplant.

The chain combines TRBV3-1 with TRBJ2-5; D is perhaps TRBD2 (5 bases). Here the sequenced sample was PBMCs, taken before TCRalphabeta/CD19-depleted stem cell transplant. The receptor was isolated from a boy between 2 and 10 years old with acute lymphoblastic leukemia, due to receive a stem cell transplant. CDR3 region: CASSLGVLETQYF. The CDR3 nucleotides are TGTGCCAGCAGCCTCGGGGTCTTGGAGACCCAGTACTTC.